This passage covers 6 T cell receptor beta chains from one sample sequenced in a study of response to subunit inactivated influenza vaccine. TCRdb re-called the RT-PCR reads through MiXCR, storing one row per CDR3 protein. The sample lists roughly 670,000 distinct CDR3 sequences, 11% to 15% seen once, with approximately 7.6% in the top ten. The specimen was PBMCs from blood, collected 14 to 15 days before vaccination. The origin of the receptors is a man aged 50 to 60 who received an inactivated influenza vaccine.

The chain joins TRBV25-1 to TRBJ2-3; D might be TRBD1 or TRBD2, each matching 5 bases. The germline gives CDR1 MGHDK, CDR2 SYGVNS. The CDR3 has 16 amino acids. V gave up 5 bases and J gave up 2 bases, with 17 bases separating them. The CDR3 reads CASSPRLGAATDTQYF. CDR3 DNA sequence: TGTGCCAGCAGTCCTCGGCTCGGGGCCGCCACAGATACGCAGTATTTT.

This clonotype was found a few times. The J gene is TRBJ2-1, the V gene TRBV5-1; 8 positions match TRBD1. V gave up 0 bases and J gave up 10 bases; unmatched junction bases: 3. The CDR3 runs to 13 residues. CDR1 and CDR2 (germline): SGHRS, YFSETQ. CDR3 nucleotides: TGCGCCAGCAGCTTGGCCCGGGACAGGGAGCAGTTCTTC. This gives the protein CASSLARDREQFF.

The rearrangement uses TRBV4-1 and TRBJ1-5; 11 bases are a match to TRBD1. Germline V gene lookup returns CDR1 MGHRA and CDR2 YSYEKL. The CDR3 sequence is 15 residues long. Trimming took 4 bases from V and 7 from J; bases not matched to a gene: 6. The CDR3 region is CASSPGQGAKQPQHF. The CDR3 DNA follows: TGCGCCAGCAGCCCCGGACAGGGGGCAAAGCAGCCCCAGCATTTT.

The V and J genes are TRBV12-3 or TRBV12-4 and TRBJ2-5, with D perhaps matching TRBD2 (5 bases). The CDR3 runs to 13 residues. The V end lost 6 bases, the J end lost 4 bases, and 12 bases lay between the germline ends. The CDR3 DNA is TGTGCCAGCAGGCTCGGGAACCCAGAGACCCAGTACTTC. As protein: CASRLGNPETQYF.

This clonotype was seen a handful of times. This chain connects TRBV28 to TRBJ1-4; TRBD1 agrees at 10 bases. CDR3 length equals 15 residues. Trimming removed 6 bases from V and 7 bases from J; junction bases left unmatched: 8. The germline CDR1 and CDR2 sequences are MDHEN and SYDVKM. CDR3 residues: CASSPGQGGIEKLFF. As DNA, the CDR3 is TGTGCCAGCAGCCCTGGACAGGGGGGAATTGAAAAACTGTTTTTT.

The chain couples TRBV7-6 to TRBJ2-7, with TRBD1 identical over 10 bases. Germline assignment: CDR1 SGHVS and CDR2 FNYEAQ. V trimming: 9 bases; J trimming: 7 bases; junction bases outside the gene matches: 9. CDR3 size: 13 residues. The DNA of the CDR3 is TGTGCCAGTACCCTTGGACAGGGGGGAGAGCAGTACTTC. Protein sequence: CASTLGQGGEQYF.